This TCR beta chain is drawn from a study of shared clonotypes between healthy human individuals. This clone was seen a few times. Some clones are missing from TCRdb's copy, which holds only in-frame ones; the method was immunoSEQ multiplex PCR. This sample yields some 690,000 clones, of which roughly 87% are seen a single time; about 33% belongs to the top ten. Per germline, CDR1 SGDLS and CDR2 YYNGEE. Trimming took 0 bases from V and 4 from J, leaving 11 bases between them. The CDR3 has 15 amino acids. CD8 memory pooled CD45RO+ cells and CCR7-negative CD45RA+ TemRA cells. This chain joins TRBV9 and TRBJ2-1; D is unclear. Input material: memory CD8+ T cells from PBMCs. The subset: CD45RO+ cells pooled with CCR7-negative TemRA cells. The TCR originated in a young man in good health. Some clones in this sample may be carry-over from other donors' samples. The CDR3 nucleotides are TGTGCCAGCAGCGTAGCCTCTGGGAAGTACAATGAGCAGTTCTTC. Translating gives CASSVASGKYNEQFF.